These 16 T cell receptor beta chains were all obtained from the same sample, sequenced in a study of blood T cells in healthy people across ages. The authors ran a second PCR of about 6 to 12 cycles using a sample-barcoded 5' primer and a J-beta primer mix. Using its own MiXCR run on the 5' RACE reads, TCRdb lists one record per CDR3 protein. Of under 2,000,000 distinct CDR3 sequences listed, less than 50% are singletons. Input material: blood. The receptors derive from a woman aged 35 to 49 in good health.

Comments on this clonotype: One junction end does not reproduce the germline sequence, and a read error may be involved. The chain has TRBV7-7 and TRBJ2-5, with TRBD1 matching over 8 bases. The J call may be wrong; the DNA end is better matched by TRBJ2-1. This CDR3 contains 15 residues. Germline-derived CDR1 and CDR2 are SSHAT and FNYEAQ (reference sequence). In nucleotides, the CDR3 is TGTGCTAGCAGCGGCAGGGGGCCCCCAGGAGAGACCCAGTTCTTC. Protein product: CASSGRGPPGETQFF.

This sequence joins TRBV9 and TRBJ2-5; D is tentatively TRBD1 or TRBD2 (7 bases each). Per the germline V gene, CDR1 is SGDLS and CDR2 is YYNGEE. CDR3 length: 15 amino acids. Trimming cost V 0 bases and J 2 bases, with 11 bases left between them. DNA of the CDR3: TGTGCCAGCAGCGTAGGGGGGGGACAGCAAGAGACCCAGTACTTC. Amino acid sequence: CASSVGGGQQETQYF.

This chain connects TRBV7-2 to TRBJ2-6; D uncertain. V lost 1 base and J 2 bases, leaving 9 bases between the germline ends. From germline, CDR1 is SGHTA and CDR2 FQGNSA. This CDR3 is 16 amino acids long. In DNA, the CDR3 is TGTGCCAGCAGCTTAGATAGTTCGCCTGGGGCCAACGTCCTGACTTTC. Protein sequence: CASSLDSSPGANVLTF.

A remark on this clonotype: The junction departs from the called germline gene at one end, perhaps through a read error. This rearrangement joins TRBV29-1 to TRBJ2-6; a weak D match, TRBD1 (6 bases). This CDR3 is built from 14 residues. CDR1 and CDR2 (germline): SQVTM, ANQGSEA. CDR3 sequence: CSARTDSGADVLTF. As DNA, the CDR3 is TGCAGCGCCAGGACAGACTCTGGGGCCGACGTCCTGACTTTC.

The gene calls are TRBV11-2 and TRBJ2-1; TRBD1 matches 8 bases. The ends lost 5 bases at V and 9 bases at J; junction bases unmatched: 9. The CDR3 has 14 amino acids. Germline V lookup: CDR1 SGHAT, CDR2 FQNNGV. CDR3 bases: TGTGCCAGCAGCCATTCGGACAGGGCTGGTGAGCAGTTCTTC. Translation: CASSHSDRAGEQFF.

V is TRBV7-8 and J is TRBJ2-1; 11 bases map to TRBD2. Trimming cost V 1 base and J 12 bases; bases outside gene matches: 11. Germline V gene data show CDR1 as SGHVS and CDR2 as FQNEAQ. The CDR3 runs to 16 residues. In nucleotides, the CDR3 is TGTGCCAGCAGCTTAGTAGGTGGATTAGCGGGGGGGCGGCAGTTCTTC. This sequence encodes CASSLVGGLAGGRQFF.

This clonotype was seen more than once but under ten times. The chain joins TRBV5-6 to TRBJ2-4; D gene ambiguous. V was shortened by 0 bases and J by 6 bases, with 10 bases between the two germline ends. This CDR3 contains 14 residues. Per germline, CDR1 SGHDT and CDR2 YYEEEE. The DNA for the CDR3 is TGTGCCAGCAGCTTGGGGCTCGGTGGAAACATTCAGTACTTC. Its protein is CASSLGLGGNIQYF.

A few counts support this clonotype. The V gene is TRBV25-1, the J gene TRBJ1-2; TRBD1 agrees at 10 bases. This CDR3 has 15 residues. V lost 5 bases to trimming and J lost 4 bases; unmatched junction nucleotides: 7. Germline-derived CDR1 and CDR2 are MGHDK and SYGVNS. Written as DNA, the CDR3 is TGTGCCAGCAGTTCCCGGGACAGGGGTCCCTATGGCTACACCTTC. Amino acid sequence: CASSSRDRGPYGYTF.

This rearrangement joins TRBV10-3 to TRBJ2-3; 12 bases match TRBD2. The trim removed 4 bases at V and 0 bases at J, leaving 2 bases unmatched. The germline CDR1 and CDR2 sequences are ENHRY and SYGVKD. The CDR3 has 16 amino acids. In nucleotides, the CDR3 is TGTGCCATCAGTGGGACTAGCGGGGTCAGCACAGATACGCAGTATTTT. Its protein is CAISGTSGVSTDTQYF.

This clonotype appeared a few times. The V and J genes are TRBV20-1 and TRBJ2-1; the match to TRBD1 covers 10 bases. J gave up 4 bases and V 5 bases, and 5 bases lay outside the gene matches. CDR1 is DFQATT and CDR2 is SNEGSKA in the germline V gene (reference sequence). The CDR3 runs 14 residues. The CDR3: CSAARDRGYNEQFF. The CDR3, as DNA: TGCAGTGCTGCCCGGGACAGGGGTTACAATGAGCAGTTCTTC.

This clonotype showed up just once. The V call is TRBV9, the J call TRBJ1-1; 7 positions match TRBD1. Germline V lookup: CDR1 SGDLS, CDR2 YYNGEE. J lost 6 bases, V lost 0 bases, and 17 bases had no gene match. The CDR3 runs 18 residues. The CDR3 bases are TGTGCCAGCAGCGTAGGTAACAGGGTCATGGACAGGAGGGCTGAAGCTTTCTTT. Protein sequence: CASSVGNRVMDRRAEAFF.

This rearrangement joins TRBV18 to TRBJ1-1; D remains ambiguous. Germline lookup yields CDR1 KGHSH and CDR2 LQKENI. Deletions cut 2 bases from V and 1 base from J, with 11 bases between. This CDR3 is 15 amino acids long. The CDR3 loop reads CASSPLWKGNTEAFF. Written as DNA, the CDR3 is TGTGCCAGCTCACCATTATGGAAGGGGAACACTGAAGCTTTCTTT.

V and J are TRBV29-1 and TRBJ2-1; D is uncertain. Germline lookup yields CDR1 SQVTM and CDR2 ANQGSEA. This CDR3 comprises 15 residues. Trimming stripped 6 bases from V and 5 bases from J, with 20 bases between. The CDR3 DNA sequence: TGCAGCGTGGGTCATCCCAAAGCAAGGGACAATGAGCAGTTCTTC. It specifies CSVGHPKARDNEQFF.

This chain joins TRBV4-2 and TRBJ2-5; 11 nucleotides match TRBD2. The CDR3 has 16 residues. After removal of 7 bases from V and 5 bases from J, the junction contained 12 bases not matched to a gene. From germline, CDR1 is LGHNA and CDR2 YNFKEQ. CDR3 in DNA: TGTGCCAGCACCAAGGCCCTAGCGGGGGGTCAGGAGACCCAGTACTTC. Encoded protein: CASTKALAGGQETQYF.

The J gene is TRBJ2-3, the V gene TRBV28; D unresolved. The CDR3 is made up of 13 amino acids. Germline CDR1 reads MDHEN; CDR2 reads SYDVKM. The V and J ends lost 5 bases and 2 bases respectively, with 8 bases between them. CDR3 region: CASSGQYTDTQYF. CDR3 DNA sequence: TGTGCCAGCAGTGGGCAGTACACAGATACGCAGTATTTT. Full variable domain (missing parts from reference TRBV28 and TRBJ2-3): DVKVTQSSRYLVKRTGEKVFLECVQDMDHENMFWYRQDPGLGLRLIYFSYDVKMKEKGDIPEGYSVSREKKERFSLILESASTNQTSMYLCASSGQYTDTQYFGPGTRLTVL.

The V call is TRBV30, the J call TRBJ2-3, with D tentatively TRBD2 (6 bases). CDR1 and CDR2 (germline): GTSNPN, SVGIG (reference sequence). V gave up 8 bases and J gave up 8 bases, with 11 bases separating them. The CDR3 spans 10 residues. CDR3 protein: CALGRGTQYF. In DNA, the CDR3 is TGTGCCCTCGGGCGGGGTACGCAGTATTTT.